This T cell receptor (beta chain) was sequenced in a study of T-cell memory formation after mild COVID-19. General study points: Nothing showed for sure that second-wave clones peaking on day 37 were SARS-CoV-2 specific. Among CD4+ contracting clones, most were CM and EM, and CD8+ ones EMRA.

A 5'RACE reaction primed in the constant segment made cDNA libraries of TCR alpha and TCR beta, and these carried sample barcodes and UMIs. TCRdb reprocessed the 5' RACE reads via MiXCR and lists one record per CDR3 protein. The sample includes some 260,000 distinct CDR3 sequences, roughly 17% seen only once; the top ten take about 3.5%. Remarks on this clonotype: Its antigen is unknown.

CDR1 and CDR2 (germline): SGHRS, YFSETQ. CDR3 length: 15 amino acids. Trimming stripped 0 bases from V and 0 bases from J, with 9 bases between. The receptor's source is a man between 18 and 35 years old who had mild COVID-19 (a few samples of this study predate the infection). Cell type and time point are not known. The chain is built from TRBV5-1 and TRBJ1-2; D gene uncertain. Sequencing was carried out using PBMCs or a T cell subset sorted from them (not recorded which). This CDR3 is CASSLVVGANYGYTF. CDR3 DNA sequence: TGCGCCAGCAGCTTGGTAGTCGGAGCTAACTATGGCTACACCTTC.